The present T cell receptor (beta chain) was sequenced within a study of OX40 agonist ivuxolimab in advanced cancers. Describing the broader study: Ivuxolimab, which targeted the costimulatory receptor OX40 (CD134), was an agonistic, fully human IgG2 monoclonal antibody. Intravenous ivuxolimab was administered to patients every 2 weeks at six dose levels: 0.01, 0.1, 0.3, 1.5, 3 and 10 mg/kg. Of the approximately 50 dose-escalation patients, hepatocellular carcinoma was present in around 20, melanoma in some 15, renal cell carcinoma in 9 and head and neck cancer in 9. A male proportion of 82.7% and a mean age of approximately 55 years, ranging from about 23 to 79, were recorded for the dose-escalation cohort. Prior anti-PD-1, anti-PD-L1 or anti-CTLA-4 therapy was permitted, and checkpoint inhibitors had been received by about two fifths of dose-escalation patients. Partial responses occurred in three dose-escalation patients: two with cutaneous melanoma and one with hepatocellular carcinoma. Peripheral TCRbeta sequencing aimed to test whether ivuxolimab altered TCR sequence diversity and caused clonal T-cell expansion. The paper reports the monotherapy dose-escalation portion (N of about 50 patients) of the phase I ivuxolimab trial. Study-wide findings and limitations: Which antigens the clonally expanded peripheral T cells were specific for was not determined. After ivuxolimab, CD8+ T cells had more expanded clones than CD4+ T cells on average. Partial responders in the 0.1-3.0 mg/kg groups had among the lowest normalized peripheral clonal expansion, especially among CD8+ T cells. Clonal expansion of both CD4+ and CD8+ blood T cells was observed from baseline to week 6 at doses 0.1 to 3.0 mg/kg. Low levels of normalized T-cell clonal expansion were also seen in some nonresponding patients.

Note on this clone: Its antigen remains undetermined. No clone much larger than this one lies a single base away; base qualities are absent.

Patients with a history of autoimmune disease or receiving systemic immunosuppression were excluded from the trial. In every dose cohort, peripheral blood was drawn for TCR sequencing at baseline, cycle 4 day 1, and cycle 7 day 1. The samples were drawn from a first-in-human, open-label, multicenter phase I dose-escalation trial of ivuxolimab. Adults with locally advanced or metastatic melanoma, renal cell, hepatocellular, or head and neck squamous cell carcinoma were enrolled in the trial. CD4+ and CD8+ T cells were sorted separately from peripheral blood before TCR sequencing. The CDR3 holds 14 amino acids from the cysteine to the phenylalanine. The retained sequence is limited to the CDR3, 42 bases, with the frame set at the first base. V loses 0 bases of germline sequence and J loses 5 bases, and the interval between the two ends is 10 bases. The germline V gene yields SGHRS for CDR1 and YFSETQ for CDR2.

Genomic DNA was isolated from the sorted cells so that the TCRbeta CDR3 region could be sequenced. The immunoSEQ Assay was used to sequence the TCRbeta CDR3 regions. Drawn from immuneACCESS, this table holds only the in-frame rearrangements with V and J called that TCRdb kept. Clones are partly lost; checked studies trace under half to an unresolved V gene and leave the rest unexplained. In all, the sample holds under 100,000 clones, and 85% to 95% of those were seen once. The ten top clones hold roughly 11% of the sample. Recombination connected TRBV5-1 to TRBJ2-3; the D region is possibly TRBD1 or TRBD2, each matching across 5 bases. This receptor was identified in an adult with an advanced solid tumor such as melanoma, head and neck, liver or kidney cancer. The input for sequencing was CD4+ or CD8+ T cells sorted from blood, taken in a trial of the OX40 agonist ivuxolimab. The CDR3 in this case is CASSLVGVGDTQYF. The nucleotide sequence reads as follows: TGCGCCAGCAGCTTGGTGGGGGTAGGAGATACGCAGTATTTT.